Below are 5 T cell receptor beta chains sequenced from a single sample in a study of beta chain features in type 1 diabetes. The whole isolated RNA underwent reverse transcription, so sequencing captured expressed TCRB transcripts. Sequencing was performed with immunoSEQ multiplex PCR; in TCRdb, only in-frame clones are kept and a portion is missing. In the table there are around 250,000 clones, more than 11% of which are singletons. Study-level points and caveats: The study found moderately but significantly shorter TCRB CDR3s in all four CD4+ subsets of Type 1 diabetes patients.

These receptors' antigens are unknown. Material: naive CD4+ T cells from blood. These receptors originate from a man aged 30 to 39 with type 1 diabetes.

The chain combines TRBV11-3 with TRBJ2-7, with 7 bases identical to TRBD1. The CDR3 spans 15 residues. CDR1 is SGHNT and CDR2 is YENEEA in the germline V gene. V shed 8 bases and J 4 bases; nucleotides not matched to a gene: 14. CDR3 sequence: CASSTGLTGVYEQYF. The CDR3 DNA sequence: TGTGCCAGCTCTACAGGGTTAACAGGGGTTTACGAGCAGTACTTC.

V is TRBV13 and J is TRBJ2-3, with 8 bases identical to TRBD2. The CDR3 has 17 amino acids. Germline CDR1 reads PRHDT; CDR2 reads FYEKMQ (reference sequence). Trimming removed 2 bases from V and 2 bases from J; junction bases left unmatched: 9. The CDR3 region has the DNA TGTGCCAGCAGCTTACGGATTGCGGGGGGACTCACAGATACGCAGTATTTT. It translates to CASSLRIAGGLTDTQYF. Full variable domain (rest looked up from reference TRBV13 and TRBJ2-3): AAGVIQSPRHLIKEKRETATLKCYPIPRHDTVYWYQQGPGQDPQFLISFYEKMQSDKGSIPDRFSAQQFSDYHSELNMSSLELGDSALYFCASSLRIAGGLTDTQYFGPGTRLTVL.

The V and J genes are TRBV6-1 and TRBJ1-2, with a possible D match to TRBD1 (5 bases). This CDR3 has 13 amino acids. V gave up 5 bases and J gave up 1 base, with 8 bases separating them. Germline CDR1 is MNHNS and CDR2 is SASEGT. The CDR3 nucleotides are TGTGCCAGCAGTTTCGACAGTAACTATGGCTACACCTTC. The encoded protein is CASSFDSNYGYTF.

The J gene is TRBJ2-2, the V gene TRBV28; 7 bases are shared with TRBD2. V trimming: 1 base; J trimming: 4 bases; junction bases outside the gene matches: 3. Germline V gene data show CDR1 as MDHEN and CDR2 as SYDVKM. CDR3 size: 15 residues. CDR3 amino acids: CASSLLGGSTGELFF. The CDR3 nucleotides are TGTGCCAGCAGTTTATTGGGGGGGAGCACCGGGGAGCTGTTTTTT.

This clone was seen more than once but under ten times. The rearrangement uses TRBV7-2 and TRBJ1-1; D remains unclear. The V end lost 6 bases, the J end lost 3 bases, and 14 bases lay between the germline ends. The CDR3 runs to 14 residues. Germline values: CDR1 SGHTA, CDR2 FQGNSA. CDR3 nucleotides: TGTGCCAGCAGTCTACGGGGTACGTACACTGAAGCTTTCTTT. Translation gives CASSLRGTYTEAFF.